Presented here are 2 T cell receptor beta chains from one specimen sequenced in a study of radiation and T cells in renal cell carcinoma. Time point specified: blood 4 weeks post-SBRT, at nephrectomy. Treatment noted: 15 Gy SBRT to primary tumor, nephrectomy 4 weeks later. Here immunoSEQ multiplex PCR was the method, and the copy in TCRdb shows in-frame clones only, minus some. The sample contains roughly 64,000 clones, 60% to 85% of which appear only once. Sample: blood, taken from a patient whose treatment included radiotherapy and nephrectomy. These receptors all stem from a man aged 60 to 75 with renal cell carcinoma.

The genes are TRBV6-1 and TRBJ2-4, with D possibly matching TRBD1 (6 bases). The germline V gene has CDR1 MNHNS and CDR2 SASEGT. CDR3 size: 14 residues. V was cut by 5 bases and J by 3 bases, with 11 bases left in between. The DNA for the CDR3 is TGTGCCAGCAGTCCACTACAGGGCAAAAACATTCAGTACTTC. Its protein is CASSPLQGKNIQYF.

The chain employs TRBV10-3 and TRBJ2-5; TRBD2 aligns across 15 bases. In germline, CDR1 is ENHRY, CDR2 SYGVKD. The CDR3 is 19 amino acids. V lost 3 bases to trimming and J lost 4 bases; unmatched junction nucleotides: 12. DNA of the CDR3: TGTGCCATCAGTGACCCTGGACTAGCGGGAGGGCCGGCGGGAGAGACCCAGTACTTC. Residues: CAISDPGLAGGPAGETQYF.